This T cell receptor (beta chain) was sequenced for a study of T cells in localized non-small cell lung cancer. Study conclusions and caveats: Clonality of T cells reached its maximum in uninvolved adjacent lung, surpassing tumor.

TCRdb's table, derived via immunoSEQ multiplex PCR, lists solely in-frame clones and lacks some. The sample holds about 40,000 clones, more than 75% seen once. This clone occurred a few times. The antigen is undetermined. Germline V gene lookup returns CDR1 LGHNA and CDR2 YNFKEQ. The V end lost 0 bases, the J end lost 4 bases, and 9 bases lay between the germline ends. The CDR3 covers 14 residues. This chain links TRBV4-2 with TRBJ1-2; D is possibly TRBD1 (6 bases). This material consisted of peripheral blood, taken before any cancer treatment. The clonotype originates from a man aged 40 to 75 with stage I lung adenocarcinoma. In DNA form, the CDR3 reads TGTGCCAGCAGCCAAGACACAGGGACCTATGGCTACACCTTC. Encoded protein: CASSQDTGTYGYTF.